A selection of T cell receptor beta chains follows, all from one sample in a study of T cells in Graves' hyperthyroidism and ophthalmopathy. One entry per CDR3 protein, called by TCRdb with MiXCR from the multiplex PCR reads. Among some 650,000 distinct CDR3 sequences, roughly a sixth were seen once, and the ten largest hold less than 3.5%. The sequencing input was blood. These receptors were collected from a woman in her thirties or forties with Graves' ophthalmopathy. The CDR3 runs from the conserved cysteine through the conserved F or W. D genes are given only for firm matches. For some rows the clone size is stated as once, few or many, or as a class when expanded; others skip it.

>TRBV3-1|many|TRBD1|TRBJ1-1
CASSPAGTGVNTEAFF
TGTGCCAGCAGCCCGGCCGGGACAGGGGTGAACACTGAAGCTTTCTTT
>TRBV7-8|.|.|TRBJ2-2
CASSRDLSGELFF
TGTGCCAGCAGCCGGGACTTGTCCGGGGAGCTGTTTTTT
>TRBV12-3/TRBV12-4|many|.|TRBJ1-1
CASRFHTNTEAFF
TGTGCCAGCAGGTTTCATACGAACACTGAAGCTTTCTTT
>TRBV19|few|.|TRBJ1-5
CASSPFDGNSNQPQHF
TGTGCCAGTAGTCCGTTTGACGGAAATAGCAATCAGCCCCAGCATTTT
>TRBV3-1|few|.|TRBJ2-7
CASSQVRNPYEQYF
TGTGCCAGCAGCCAAGTCAGAAACCCCTACGAGCAGTACTTC
>TRBV2|many|TRBD2|TRBJ2-1
CASSLTSAPRAYNEQFF
TGTGCCAGCAGTTTGACTAGCGCTCCTAGGGCCTACAATGAGCAGTTCTTC
>TRBV29-1|.|.|TRBJ2-1
CSVVLQKLYNEQFF
TGCAGCGTTGTTCTACAGAAACTCTACAATGAGCAGTTCTTC
>TRBV28|.|.|TRBJ2-7
CASSSLVDEQYF
TGTGCCAGCAGTTCATTAGTGGACGAGCAGTACTTC
>TRBV10-3|.|TRBD1|TRBJ1-1
CASSYGGQVNTEAFF
TGTGCCAGCAGTTACGGGGGACAGGTGAACACTGAAGCTTTCTTT
>TRBV18|many|.|TRBJ2-3
CASSPPESTDTQYF
TGTGCCAGCTCACCACCGGAAAGCACAGATACGCAGTATTTT
>TRBV30|many|TRBD1|TRBJ1-1
CAWQGTGQTEAFF
TGTGCCTGGCAAGGGACAGGACAAACTGAAGCTTTCTTT
>TRBV11-2|.|.|TRBJ2-1
CASSLDRRGQFF
TGTGCCAGCAGCTTAGATAGGAGGGGCCAGTTCTTC
>TRBV4-2|few|.|TRBJ2-1
CASSQEVGFNEQFF
TGTGCCAGCAGCCAAGAAGTGGGATTCAATGAGCAGTTCTTC
>TRBV12-3/TRBV12-4|.|TRBD1|TRBJ1-5
CASSSRGLSNQPQHF
TGTGCCAGCAGTTCCAGGGGGCTCAGCAATCAGCCCCAGCATTTT
>TRBV14|few|.|TRBJ2-7
CASSQVAGRTKQYF
TGTGCCAGCAGCCAAGTCGCCGGGCGAACGAAGCAGTACTTC
>TRBV28|few|TRBD1|TRBJ1-3
CASSPLRTGGPGNTIYF
TGTGCCAGCAGTCCCCTCAGGACAGGAGGGCCTGGAAACACCATATATTTT
>TRBV20-1|many|TRBD2|TRBJ2-5
CSVETSTRETQYF
TGCAGTGTCGAGACTAGCACCCGAGAGACCCAGTACTTC
>TRBV6-1|few|TRBD2|TRBJ2-3
CASSLGLAISTDTQYF
TGTGCCAGCAGTCTGGGACTAGCTATTAGCACAGATACGCAGTATTTT
>TRBV28|many|.|TRBJ2-1
CASHGSTHEQFF
TGTGCCAGCCACGGCAGTACCCATGAGCAGTTCTTC
>TRBV20-1|many|.|TRBJ2-7
CSATDAGIYEQYF
TGCAGTGCTACGGACGCGGGGATCTACGAGCAGTACTTC